A selection of T cell receptor beta chains follows, all from one sample in a study of blood T cell repertoires in COVID-19. Generated by immunoSEQ multiplex PCR, the TCRdb table keeps only in-frame clones and is missing some. The data contain 150,000 to 200,000 clones, around 79% of them seen just once; the ten biggest clones take up roughly 17%. Sequenced input: peripheral blood. These receptors all come from a man between 60 and 75 years old with active or convalescent COVID-19. CDR3s include the opening cysteine and the closing phenylalanine or tryptophan. D genes are given only for firm matches. Expanded clones are given a class, and other clones once, few, many or no size at all.

d_call j_call clone_size v_call cdr3_nt cdr3_aa
TRBD2 TRBJ2-7 few TRBV7-6 TGTGCCAGCAGCTTAGCCGTAGCGGGGGACTACGAGCAGTACTTC CASSLAVAGDYEQYF
TRBD1 TRBJ1-1 few TRBV5-4 TGTGCCAGCACCCCGGGACAGCGGGGGACTGAAGCTTTCTTT CASTPGQRGTEAFF
. TRBJ2-1 many TRBV11-2 TGTGCCAGCAGCCCCATCAGGGGTAGGAATGAGCAGTTCTTC CASSPIRGRNEQFF
. TRBJ2-7 . TRBV27 TGTGCCAGCAGTCCCTCGACTCTCTACGAGCAGTACTTC CASSPSTLYEQYF
. TRBJ2-5 . TRBV5-4 TGTGCCAGCAGCTTGGGTTCAGGGGTTGGAGGGACCCAGTACTTC CASSLGSGVGGTQYF
. TRBJ1-4 . TRBV7-3 TGTGCCAGCAGCACGGAACAGGGTGAAAAACTGTTTTTT CASSTEQGEKLFF
TRBD1 TRBJ2-7 . TRBV7-2 TGTGCCAGCAGTCGCACAGGGGTCAGGACCTACGAGCAGTACTTC CASSRTGVRTYEQYF
TRBD2 TRBJ2-7 . TRBV5-5 TGTGCCAGCAGAAAACGACTAGCGGGAGACACCTACGAGCAGTACTTC CASRKRLAGDTYEQYF
. TRBJ2-2 . TRBV5-1 TGCGCCAGCAGCATCTTGGAGGGGCACACCGGGGAGCTGTTTTTT CASSILEGHTGELFF
TRBD2 TRBJ2-7 . TRBV2 TGTGCCAGCACTGTTAGCGGGAGCTACGAGCAGTACTTC CASTVSGSYEQYF
. TRBJ2-2 . TRBV7-8 TGTGCCAGCAGCCTGGACCAGGGGCGCACCGGGGAGCTGTTTTTT CASSLDQGRTGELFF
. TRBJ1-5 . TRBV28 TGTGCCAGCAGCTTCGGACTGGGTGGTAATCAGCCCCAGCATTTT CASSFGLGGNQPQHF
. TRBJ1-2 . TRBV4-1 TGCGCCAGCAGCCCGAGCGGGGACCCGGTTAGCGGCTACACCTTC CASSPSGDPVSGYTF
. TRBJ1-4 . TRBV19 TGTGCCACCCAACTTGATAATGAAAAACTGTTTTTT CATQLDNEKLFF
TRBD1 TRBJ2-4 . TRBV11-3 TGTGCCAGCAGCGTAGGTGGGACAGGGGGATACATTCAGTACTTC CASSVGGTGGYIQYF
TRBD1 TRBJ1-2 . TRBV6-5 TGTGCCAGCAGCCGTAAGACAGGGGACTACACCTTC CASSRKTGDYTF
. TRBJ2-7 . TRBV3-1/TRBV3-2 TGTGCCAGCAGCCAAGTAGGCACAACAGCCTACGAGCAGTACTTC CASSQVGTTAYEQYF
TRBD2 TRBJ2-7 . TRBV19 TGTGCCAGTAGCGATAGCGGGAGAGACCTCGAGCAGTACTTC CASSDSGRDLEQYF
TRBD2 TRBJ2-1 . TRBV28 TGTGCCAGCAGTACCCCAGCGGGGCGGGGTACTTACAATGAGCAGTTCTTC CASSTPAGRGTYNEQFF
. TRBJ1-1 . TRBV19 TGTGCCAGTAGTATAGATCCCAGAAACACTGAAGCTTTCTTT CASSIDPRNTEAFF
TRBD2 TRBJ2-7 . TRBV7-8 TGTGCCAGCAGCTTGGCAACCGGGACTAGCGGGACCCTCGAGCAGTACTTC CASSLATGTSGTLEQYF
TRBD1 TRBJ2-2 few TRBV4-1 TGCGCCAGCAGCCAAGAGGGACAGGCGACCACCGGGGAGCTGTTTTTT CASSQEGQATTGELFF